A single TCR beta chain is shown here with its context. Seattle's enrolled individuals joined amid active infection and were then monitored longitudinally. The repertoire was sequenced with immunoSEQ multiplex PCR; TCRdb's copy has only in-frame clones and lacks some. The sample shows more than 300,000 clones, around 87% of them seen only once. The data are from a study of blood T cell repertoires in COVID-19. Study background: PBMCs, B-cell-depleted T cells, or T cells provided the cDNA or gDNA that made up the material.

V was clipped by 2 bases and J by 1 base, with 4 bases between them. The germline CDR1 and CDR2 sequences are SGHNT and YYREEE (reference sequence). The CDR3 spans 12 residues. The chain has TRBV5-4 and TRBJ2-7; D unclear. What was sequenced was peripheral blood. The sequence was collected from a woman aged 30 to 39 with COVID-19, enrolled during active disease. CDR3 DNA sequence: TGTGCCAGCAGCTTTTCATCCTACGAGCAGTACTTC. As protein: CASSFSSYEQYF.